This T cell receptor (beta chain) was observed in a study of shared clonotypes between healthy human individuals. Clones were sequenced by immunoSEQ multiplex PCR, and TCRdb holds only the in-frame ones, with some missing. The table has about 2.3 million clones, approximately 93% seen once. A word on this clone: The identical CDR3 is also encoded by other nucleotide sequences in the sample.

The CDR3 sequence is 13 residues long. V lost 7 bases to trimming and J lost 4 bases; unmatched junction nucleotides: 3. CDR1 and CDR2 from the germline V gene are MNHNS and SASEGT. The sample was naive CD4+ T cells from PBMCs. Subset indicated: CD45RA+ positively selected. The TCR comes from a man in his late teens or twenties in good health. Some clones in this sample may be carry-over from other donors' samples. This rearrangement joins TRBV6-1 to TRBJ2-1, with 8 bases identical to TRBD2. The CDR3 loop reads CASTLAGYNEQFF. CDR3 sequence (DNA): TGTGCCAGCACCTTAGCGGGGTACAATGAGCAGTTCTTC.